The subject of this entry is one T cell receptor beta chain. A read error may produce the germline difference seen at one junction end. Sampled while nominally healthy, donors likely had unrecorded immune exposures. The data originate from a study of cytomegalovirus exposure and HLA in healthy donors. There are 15 residues in the CDR3. The germline V gene encodes CDR1 GTSNPN and CDR2 SVGIG (reference sequence). PCR used 60 Vbeta primers and 13 Jbeta primers. Assay used: immunoSEQ multiplex PCR; TCRdb lists only in-frame clones, some missing. The data contain roughly 48,000 clones, approximately 78% of them singletons.

Sequencing used PBMCs. This clonotype was obtained from a woman in her twenties or thirties in good health and CMV-seronegative. The chain couples TRBV30 to TRBJ2-1; TRBD1 matches at 10 bases. The CDR3 DNA reads as TGTGCCCGGAGTGTAGACAGGGGGCTTTCCGATGAGCAGTTCTTC. As protein: CARSVDRGLSDEQFF. The full variable domain, completed using reference TRBV30 and TRBJ2-1, is SQTIHQWPATLVQPVGSPLSLECTVEGTSNPNLYWYRQAAGRGLQLLFYSVGIGQISSEVPQNLSASRPQDRQFILSSKKLLLSDSGFYLCARSVDRGLSDEQFFGPGTRLTVL.